There are a few counts of the clone carrying this T cell receptor beta chain. Its specificity is unknown. These data come from a study of T cell repertoires in cytomegalovirus infection. TCRdb re-analysed the reads in MiXCR, keeping a single row per CDR3 protein. The repertoire has under 200,000 distinct CDR3 sequences, roughly 17% of them found once; the top ten carry 18%. Study-wide results and caveats: The response measured ex vivo was dominated by TCR beta clonotypes (HLA-C-restricted and CMV-specific).

Sample: CD8+ T cells from PBMCs. The receptor comes from a human donor in good health (CMV status not recorded). Some clones in this sample may be carry-over from other donors' samples.

Here the CDR3 reads CASSSHSGGEGGTQYF. The CDR3 DNA sequence: TGTGCCAGCAGCTCCCATAGCGGGGGGGAGGGCGGTACGCAGTATTTT. The chain is built from TRBV7-3 and TRBJ2-3; TRBD2 aligns across 11 bases. CDR1 and CDR2 (germline): SGHTA, FQGTGA. V lost 4 bases to trimming and J lost 8 bases; unmatched junction nucleotides: 11. This CDR3 region has 16 residues.